The T cell receptor (beta chain) described here comes from a study of TIL therapy for anti-PD-1-resistant metastatic lung cancer. The CDR3 has 14 amino acids. The germline CDR1 and CDR2 sequences are SGHTA and FQGNSA. J lost 4 bases, V lost 1 base, and 0 bases had no gene match. This was the immunoSEQ v3 assay. Assay: immunoSEQ multiplex PCR; the TCRdb copy retains only in-frame clones and omits some. In the table there are about 7,500 clones, under 75% of which are singletons. Time point here: pre-treatment sample, taken before nivolumab and TIL therapy. Pleural nodules or supraclavicular lymph nodes made up most of the excised metastases sampled. Stage 4 NSCLC adults joined between October 2017 and January 2020.

Source: tumor tissue, taken at baseline. The chain has TRBV7-2 and TRBJ2-3, with 9 bases fitting TRBD1. This TCR was recovered from a person aged 25 to 85 with non-small cell lung cancer. This CDR3 reads CASSLGQGADTQYF. Written as DNA, the CDR3 is TGTGCCAGCAGCTTAGGACAGGGGGCAGATACGCAGTATTTT. Looking up the rest from reference TRBV7-2 and TRBJ2-3 gives the full variable domain: GAGVSQSPSNKVTEKGKDVELRCDPISGHTALYWYRQSLGQGLEFLIYFQGNSAPDKSGLPSDRFSAERTGGSVSTLTIQRTQQEDSAVYLCASSLGQGADTQYFGPGTRLTVL.